What follows are 10 T cell receptor beta chains derived from one specimen sequenced in a study of T cells in tuberculosis. Here immunoSEQ multiplex PCR was the method, and the copy in TCRdb shows in-frame clones only, minus some. The sample holds 25,000 to 40,000 clones, roughly 92% seen once. Sample: PBMCs. These receptor sequences come from a donor aged 10 to 29 with latent tuberculosis or without tuberculosis infection. Some clones in this sample may be carry-over from other donors' samples.

The chain employs TRBV25-1 and TRBJ1-2; weak D call: TRBD1 (6 bases). CDR3 length: 15 residues. Germline V gene lookup returns CDR1 MGHDK and CDR2 SYGVNS. Trimming took 3 bases from V and 5 from J, leaving 16 bases between them. In nucleotides, the CDR3 is TGTGCCAGCAGTGACACAGGGATGGGATCTTATGGCTACACCTTC. Translation gives CASSDTGMGSYGYTF.

The chain links TRBV11-2 to TRBJ1-1; maybe TRBD1 (5 bases). Germline V gene sequence: CDR1 SGHAT, CDR2 FQNNGV. The CDR3 is 14 amino acids. V was shortened by 5 bases and J by 0 bases, with 10 bases between the two germline ends. CDR3 sequence reads: CASSRTFMNTEAFF. For the CDR3, the DNA is TGTGCCAGCAGCCGGACATTCATGAACACTGAAGCTTTCTTT.

The chain joins TRBV27 to TRBJ1-5; no reliable D call. The V gene lost 8 bases and the J gene lost 7 bases, with 24 bases spanning the gap. The CDR3 has 16 amino acids. Germline values: CDR1 MNHEY, CDR2 SMNVEV (reference sequence). The CDR3 sequence is CASASTPVGEEQPQHF. In DNA form, the CDR3 reads TGTGCCAGCGCCTCTACCCCGGTAGGTGAGGAACAGCCCCAGCATTTT.

CDR3 protein: CASIVGQVDNEQFF. CDR3 nucleotides: TGTGCCAGCATAGTAGGACAGGTAGACAATGAGCAGTTCTTC. V usage is TRBV2 and J usage is TRBJ2-1; 7 positions match TRBD1. Germline V gives CDR1 SNHLY, CDR2 FYNNEI. V trimming: 7 bases; J trimming: 5 bases; junction bases outside the gene matches: 8. The CDR3 spans 14 residues.

The chain has TRBV27 and TRBJ2-3; 12 nucleotides align to TRBD2. V was pared by 10 bases and J by 6 bases, with 8 bases of the junction left unmatched. There are 14 residues in the CDR3. Germline V gene lookup returns CDR1 MNHEY and CDR2 SMNVEV (reference sequence). The CDR3 DNA reads as TGTGCCAACCCTAGCGGGGGGGAGCGTGATACGCAGTATTTT. Encoded protein: CANPSGGERDTQYF.

J is TRBJ1-2 and V is TRBV14; D unclear. Germline lookup yields CDR1 SGHDN and CDR2 FVKESK. The CDR3 contains 13 residues. Trimming shortened V by 1 base and J by 5 bases, and 8 bases separated the two germline ends. The CDR3 nucleotides are TGTGCCAGCAGCCAAGTGAACGGGTATGGCTACACCTTC. Protein sequence: CASSQVNGYGYTF.

The chain is built from TRBV7-8 and TRBJ2-2; perhaps TRBD1 as D (6 bases). Deletions cut 1 base from V and 1 base from J, with 10 bases between. The V gene's germline CDR1 is SGHVS and CDR2 FQNEAQ. The CDR3 loop spans 16 amino acids. The CDR3 region has the DNA TGTGCCAGCAGCTTAGAGACCAGGGGGAACACCGGGGAGCTGTTTTTT. It encodes CASSLETRGNTGELFF.

The chain recombines TRBV9 with TRBJ1-1; D uncertain. The germline V and J ends were trimmed by 0 bases and 3 bases, with 6 bases remaining between them. Germline V CDR1 and CDR2: SGDLS, YYNGEE. The CDR3 sequence is 13 residues long. The CDR3 region is CASSVGSDTEAFF. DNA for the CDR3: TGTGCCAGCAGCGTAGGGAGTGACACTGAAGCTTTCTTT.

The rearrangement uses TRBV19 and TRBJ1-1; weak D call: TRBD1 (5 bases). With 5 bases removed from V and 5 bases from J, the gap between germline ends came to 15 bases. CDR1 is LNHDA and CDR2 is SQIVND in the germline V gene (reference sequence). The CDR3 is made up of 14 amino acids. The CDR3 region is CASSATVQGTEAFF. The CDR3 DNA follows: TGTGCCAGTAGTGCGACAGTCCAAGGGACTGAAGCTTTCTTT.

J is TRBJ1-6 and V is TRBV6-5; D is uncertain. The CDR3 contains 14 residues. V gave up 6 bases and J gave up 9 bases, with 15 bases separating them. Germline V gene lookup returns CDR1 MNHEY and CDR2 SVGAGI. The DNA of the CDR3 is TGTGCCAGCAGCCCCCCAGGCGCTGGTTCACCCCTCCACTTT. Amino acid sequence: CASSPPGAGSPLHF.